The rows below give T cell receptor beta chains drawn from one sample of a study of blood T cell repertoires in COVID-19. Sequencing was performed with immunoSEQ multiplex PCR; in TCRdb, only in-frame clones are kept and a portion is missing. The sample lists some 260,000 clones, around 84% occurring once. Sequencing was performed on PBMCs or T cells enriched from blood (not recorded which). These receptors were taken from a man aged 30 to 39 with acute COVID-19. Each CDR3 is given with its conserved first and last residue. D genes are given only for firm matches. Not every row has a clone size; where given, it reads once, few, many or a size class.

>TRBV4-1|TRBJ2-2|NA|NA
TGCGCCAGCAGCCAAGAGGTAGCGGCCTACACCGGGGAGCTGTTTTTT
CASSQEVAAYTGELFF
>TRBV29-1|TRBJ2-2|NA|TRBD1
TGCAGCGTTGTAAACAGGGGGAACACCGGGGAGCTGTTTTTT
CSVVNRGNTGELFF
>TRBV6-5|TRBJ2-3|NA|NA
TGTGCCAGCAGCCCCGGTAGCACAGATACGCAGTATTTT
CASSPGSTDTQYF
>TRBV6-5|TRBJ1-1|NA|NA
TGTGCCAGCAATAACGAGGCGCGGGGCACTGAAGCTTTCTTT
CASNNEARGTEAFF
>TRBV3-1/TRBV3-2|TRBJ1-1|once|NA
TGTGCCAGCAGCCAAGGGCGACAGAACACTGAAGCTTTCTTT
CASSQGRQNTEAFF
>TRBV3-1/TRBV3-2|TRBJ1-2|NA|NA
TGTGCCAGCAGCCAAGATAACAGGGTGGATGGCTACACCTTC
CASSQDNRVDGYTF
>TRBV3-1/TRBV3-2|TRBJ2-3|medium-sized|NA
TGTGCCAGCAGCCGCCAGATCATTAGCACAGATACGCAGTATTTT
CASSRQIISTDTQYF
>TRBV5-1|TRBJ1-1|once|NA
TGCGCCAGCATCCGAACCTCAGGGACTGGTGAAGCTTTCTTT
CASIRTSGTGEAFF
>TRBV11-2|TRBJ2-5|NA|TRBD2
TGTGCCAGCGGACCACGGACTAGCGATGGGACCCAGTACTTC
CASGPRTSDGTQYF
>TRBV7-6|TRBJ2-5|NA|NA
TGTGCCAGCAGCTTCCAGACTATCCCCCAAGAGACCCAGTACTTC
CASSFQTIPQETQYF
>TRBV10-2|TRBJ1-5|NA|NA
TGCGCCAGCAGTGAATGGGGGGGAAGTAATCAGCCCCAGCATTTT
CASSEWGGSNQPQHF
>TRBV28|TRBJ1-2|NA|NA
TGTGCCAGTGGAGGGCTTGATGGCTACACCTTC
CASGGLDGYTF
>TRBV6-2/TRBV6-3|TRBJ2-2|once|NA
TGTGCCAGCAGTTTAGGGGGACATTTCGGGAACACCGGGGAGCTGTTTTTT
CASSLGGHFGNTGELFF
>TRBV6-6|TRBJ1-2|NA|TRBD1
TGTGCCAGCAGCCGAACGGACGGTGACAGGGTTTACTATGGCTACACCTTC
CASSRTDGDRVYYGYTF
>TRBV9|TRBJ1-5|NA|TRBD1
TGTGCCAGCAGCGAGGAAGGGACAGGGTGGCAGCCCCAGCATTTT
CASSEEGTGWQPQHF
>TRBV24-1|TRBJ1-2|NA|NA
TGTGCCACCAGTGATTCCAGGGGAACGCGCAACTATGGCTACACCTTC
CATSDSRGTRNYGYTF
>TRBV14|TRBJ2-1|NA|TRBD2
TGTGCCAGCAGCCAGCGACTAGCGGGGGTTGGCCATGAGCAGTTCTTC
CASSQRLAGVGHEQFF
>TRBV6-5|TRBJ1-4|NA|NA
TGTGCCAGCAGTACTTTCGACAGGACGAATGAAAAACTGTTTTTT
CASSTFDRTNEKLFF
>TRBV5-1|TRBJ1-6|NA|TRBD1
TGCGCCAGCAGCGCATCGGGACAGGGGAATTCACCCCTCCACTTT
CASSASGQGNSPLHF
>TRBV6-4|TRBJ2-3|few|TRBD2
TGTGCCAGCAGTGACGCGGGGGGGCACACAGATACGCAGTATTTT
CASSDAGGHTDTQYF
>TRBV30|TRBJ1-2|once|NA
TGTGCCCAAAGTCCCGAGGGCAGACTTAACTATGGCTACACCTTC
CAQSPEGRLNYGYTF